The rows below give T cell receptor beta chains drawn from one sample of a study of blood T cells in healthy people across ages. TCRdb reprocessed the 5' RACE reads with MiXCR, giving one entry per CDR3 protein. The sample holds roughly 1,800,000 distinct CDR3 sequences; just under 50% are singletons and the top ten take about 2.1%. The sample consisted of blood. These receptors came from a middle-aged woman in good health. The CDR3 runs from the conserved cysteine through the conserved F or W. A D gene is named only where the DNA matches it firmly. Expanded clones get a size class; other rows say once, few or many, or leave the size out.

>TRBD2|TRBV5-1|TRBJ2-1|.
CASSSASGGNQETQFF
TGCGCCAGCAGCTCTGCTAGCGGGGGGAACCAAGAGACCCAGTTCTTC
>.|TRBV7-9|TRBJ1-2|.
CASSSVVGAQGYTF
TGTGCCAGCAGCTCCGTAGTGGGGGCGCAGGGCTACACCTTC
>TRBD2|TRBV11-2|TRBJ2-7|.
CASSLGRGLAYEQYF
TGTGCCAGCAGCTTAGGGAGGGGACTAGCCTACGAGCAGTACTTC
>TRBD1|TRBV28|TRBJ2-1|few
CASSIEQGADHNEQFF
TGTGCCAGCAGTATCGAACAGGGGGCTGACCACAATGAGCAGTTCTTC
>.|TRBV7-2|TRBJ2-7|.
CASSPHRAHEQYF
TGTGCCAGCAGCCCCCACCGGGCCCACGAGCAGTACTTC
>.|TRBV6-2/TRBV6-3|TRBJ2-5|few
CASRNPGTFGTQYF
TGTGCCAGCAGAAACCCCGGGACGTTTGGGACCCAGTACTTC
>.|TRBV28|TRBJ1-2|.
CASSSAGGTYGYTF
TGTGCCAGCAGTTCCGCCGGGGGGACCTATGGCTACACCTTC
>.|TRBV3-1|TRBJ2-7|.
CASSHPEGKQYF
TGTGCCAGCAGCCATCCGGAAGGAAAGCAGTACTTC
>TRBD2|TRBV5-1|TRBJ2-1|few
CASSRGTSGEAQFF
TGCGCCAGCAGCCGCGGGACTAGCGGGGAAGCGCAGTTCTTC
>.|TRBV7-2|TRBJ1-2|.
CASTPPGPNYGYTF
TGTGCCAGCACCCCTCCGGGACCCAACTATGGCTACACCTTC
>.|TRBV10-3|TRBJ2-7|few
CAISDPDYGSYEQYF
TGTGCCATCAGTGACCCGGACTATGGCTCCTACGAGCAGTACTTC
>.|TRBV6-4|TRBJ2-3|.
CASSDSSGSADTQYF
TGTGCCAGCAGTGACTCTTCAGGGTCTGCAGATACGCAGTATTTT
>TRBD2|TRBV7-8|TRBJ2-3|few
CASSSGLAGSAYTQYF
TGTGCCAGCAGCTCGGGACTAGCGGGGTCCGCATATACGCAGTATTTT
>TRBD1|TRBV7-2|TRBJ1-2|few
CASRTGTVDLYGYTF
TGTGCCAGCAGGACCGGGACAGTCGACCTCTATGGCTACACCTTC
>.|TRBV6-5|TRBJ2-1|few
CASSPYGGNEQFF
TGTGCCAGCAGTCCGTACGGGGGCAATGAGCAGTTCTTC
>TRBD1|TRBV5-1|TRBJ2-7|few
CASSLGTGPSGEQYF
TGCGCCAGCAGCCTAGGGACAGGTCCTTCGGGCGAGCAGTACTTC
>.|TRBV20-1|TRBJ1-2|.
CSATLEGGYGYTF
TGCAGTGCTACGCTCGAGGGGGGCTATGGCTACACCTTC
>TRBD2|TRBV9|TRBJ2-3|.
CASSPQGRRGVDTQYF
TGTGCCAGCAGCCCCCAAGGACGGCGGGGGGTGGATACGCAGTATTTT
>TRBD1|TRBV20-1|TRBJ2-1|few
CSAVRGQGNEQFF
TGCAGTGCTGTCCGGGGACAGGGGAATGAGCAGTTCTTC
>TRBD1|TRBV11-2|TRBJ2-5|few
CASSLRGPDSYEQYF
TGTGCCAGCAGCTTAAGGGGGCCGGACTCCTATGAGCAGTACTTC
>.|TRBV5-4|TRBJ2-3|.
CASSLERAYTQYF
TGTGCCAGCAGCTTGGAAAGAGCGTATACGCAGTATTTT
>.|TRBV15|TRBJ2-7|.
CATSRDAGDYEQYF
TGTGCCACCAGCAGAGACGCAGGGGACTACGAGCAGTACTTC
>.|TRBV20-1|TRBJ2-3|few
CSALVLTGGTTDTQYF
TGCAGTGCTCTAGTGTTGACAGGCGGAACCACAGATACGCAGTATTTT
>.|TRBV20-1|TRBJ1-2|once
CSAREGVTDYGYTF
TGCAGTGCTAGAGAGGGGGTGACCGACTATGGCTACACCTTC
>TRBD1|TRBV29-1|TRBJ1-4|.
CSGQGPNEKLFF
TGCAGCGGACAGGGGCCTAATGAAAAACTGTTTTTT
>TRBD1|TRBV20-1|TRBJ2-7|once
CSASDRAGGYYEQYF
TGCAGTGCTAGCGACCGGGCAGGGGGCTACTACGAGCAGTACTTC
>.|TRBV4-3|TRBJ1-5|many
CASSQSLGQGNQPQHF
TGCGCCAGCAGCCAAAGTTTAGGGCAGGGTAATCAGCCCCAGCATTTT
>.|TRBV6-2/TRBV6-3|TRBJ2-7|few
CASSYRRGMLYEQYF
TGTGCCAGCAGTTACCGACGGGGCATGCTTTACGAGCAGTACTTC
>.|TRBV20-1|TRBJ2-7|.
CSAPRGTVYEQYF
TGCAGTGCTCCTCGAGGGACTGTCTACGAGCAGTACTTC
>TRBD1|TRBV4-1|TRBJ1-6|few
CASSQKSGTGRNSPLHF
TGCGCCAGCAGCCAAAAATCAGGGACAGGGAGAAATTCACCCCTCCACTTT